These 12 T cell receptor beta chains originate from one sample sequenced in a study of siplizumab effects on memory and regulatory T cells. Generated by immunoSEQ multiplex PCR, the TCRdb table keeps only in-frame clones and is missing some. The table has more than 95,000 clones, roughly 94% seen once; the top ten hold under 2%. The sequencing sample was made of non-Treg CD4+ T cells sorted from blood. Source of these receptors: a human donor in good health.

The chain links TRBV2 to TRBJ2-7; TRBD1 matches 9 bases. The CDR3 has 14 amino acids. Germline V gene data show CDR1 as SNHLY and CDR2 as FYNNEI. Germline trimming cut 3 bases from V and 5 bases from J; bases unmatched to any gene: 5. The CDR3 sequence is CASSESRDRDEQYF. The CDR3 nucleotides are TGTGCCAGCAGTGAGTCTCGGGACAGGGACGAGCAGTACTTC.

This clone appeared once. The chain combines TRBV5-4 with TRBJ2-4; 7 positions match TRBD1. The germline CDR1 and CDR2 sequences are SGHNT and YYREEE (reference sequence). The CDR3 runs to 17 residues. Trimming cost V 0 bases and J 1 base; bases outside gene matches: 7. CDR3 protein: CASSLAEGAGAKNIQYF. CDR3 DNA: TGTGCCAGCAGCTTGGCCGAGGGGGCAGGGGCCAAAAACATTCAGTACTTC.

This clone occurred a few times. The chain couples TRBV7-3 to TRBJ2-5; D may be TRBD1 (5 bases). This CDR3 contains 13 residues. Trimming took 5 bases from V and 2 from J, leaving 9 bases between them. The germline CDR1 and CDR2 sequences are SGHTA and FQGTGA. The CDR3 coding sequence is TGTGCCAGCAGCCCGACAGCACAAGAGACCCAGTACTTC. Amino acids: CASSPTAQETQYF.

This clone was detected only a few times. CDR3 nucleotide sequence: TGTGCCAGCAGCTCCCGGTCTTACGAGCAGTACTTC. Its translation: CASSSRSYEQYF. The chain carries TRBV11-2 and TRBJ2-7, with D uncertain. Germline V gives CDR1 SGHAT, CDR2 FQNNGV. The CDR3 is made up of 12 amino acids. V was pared by 4 bases and J by 4 bases, with 8 bases between.

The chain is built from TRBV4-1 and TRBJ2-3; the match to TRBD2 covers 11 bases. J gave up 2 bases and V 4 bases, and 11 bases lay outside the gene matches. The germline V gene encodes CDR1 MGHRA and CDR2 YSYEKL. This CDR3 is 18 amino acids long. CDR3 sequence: CASSPPLAGGRLTDTQYF. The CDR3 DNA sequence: TGCGCCAGCAGCCCCCCCCTAGCGGGGGGCCGCCTCACAGATACGCAGTATTTT.

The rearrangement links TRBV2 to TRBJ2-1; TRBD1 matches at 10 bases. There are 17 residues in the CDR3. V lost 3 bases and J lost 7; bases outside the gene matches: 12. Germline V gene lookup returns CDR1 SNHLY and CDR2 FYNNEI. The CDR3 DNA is TGTGCCAGCAGTGAGCTACATCCGGGACAGGGGAGAAATGAGCAGTTCTTC. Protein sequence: CASSELHPGQGRNEQFF.

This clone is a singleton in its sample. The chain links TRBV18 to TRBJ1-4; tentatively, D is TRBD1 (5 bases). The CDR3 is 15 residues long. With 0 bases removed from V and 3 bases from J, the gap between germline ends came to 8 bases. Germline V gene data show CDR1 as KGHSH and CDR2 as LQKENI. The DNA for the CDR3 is TGTGCCAGCTCACCACCAGGAGGGGCTAATGAAAAACTGTTTTTT. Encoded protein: CASSPPGGANEKLFF.

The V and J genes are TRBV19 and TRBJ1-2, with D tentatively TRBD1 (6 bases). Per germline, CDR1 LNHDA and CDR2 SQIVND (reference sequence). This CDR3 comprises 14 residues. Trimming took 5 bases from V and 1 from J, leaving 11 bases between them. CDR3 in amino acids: CASSLDSVNYGYTF. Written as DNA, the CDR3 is TGTGCCAGTAGTCTGGACAGCGTTAACTATGGCTACACCTTC.

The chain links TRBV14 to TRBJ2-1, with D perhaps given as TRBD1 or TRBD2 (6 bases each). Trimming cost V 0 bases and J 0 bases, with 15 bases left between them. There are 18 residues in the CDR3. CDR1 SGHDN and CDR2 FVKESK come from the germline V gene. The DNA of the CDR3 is TGTGCCAGCAGCCAAGAGGGGGGCACTAGGACCTCCTACAATGAGCAGTTCTTC. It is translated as CASSQEGGTRTSYNEQFF.

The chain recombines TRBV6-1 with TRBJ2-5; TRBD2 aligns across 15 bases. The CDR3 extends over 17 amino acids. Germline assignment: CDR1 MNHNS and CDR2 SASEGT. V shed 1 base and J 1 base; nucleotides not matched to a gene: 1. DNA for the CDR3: TGTGCCAGCAGTGAAGGGGGACTAGCGGGAGGCCAAGAGACCCAGTACTTC. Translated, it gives CASSEGGLAGGQETQYF.

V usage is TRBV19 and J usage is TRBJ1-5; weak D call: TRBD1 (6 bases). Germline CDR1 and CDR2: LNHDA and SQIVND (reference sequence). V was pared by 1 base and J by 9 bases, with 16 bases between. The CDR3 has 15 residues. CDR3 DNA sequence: TGTGCCAGTAGTATAGGTGAAGGGGGACGATCGCCCCAGCATTTT. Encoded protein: CASSIGEGGRSPQHF.

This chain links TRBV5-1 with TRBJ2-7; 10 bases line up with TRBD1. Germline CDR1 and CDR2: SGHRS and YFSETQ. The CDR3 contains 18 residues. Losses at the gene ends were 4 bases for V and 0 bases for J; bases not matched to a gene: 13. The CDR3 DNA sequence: TGCGCCAGCAGCCCATTGCCGGGACAGGGGCCGAGCTCCTACGAGCAGTACTTC. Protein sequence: CASSPLPGQGPSSYEQYF.